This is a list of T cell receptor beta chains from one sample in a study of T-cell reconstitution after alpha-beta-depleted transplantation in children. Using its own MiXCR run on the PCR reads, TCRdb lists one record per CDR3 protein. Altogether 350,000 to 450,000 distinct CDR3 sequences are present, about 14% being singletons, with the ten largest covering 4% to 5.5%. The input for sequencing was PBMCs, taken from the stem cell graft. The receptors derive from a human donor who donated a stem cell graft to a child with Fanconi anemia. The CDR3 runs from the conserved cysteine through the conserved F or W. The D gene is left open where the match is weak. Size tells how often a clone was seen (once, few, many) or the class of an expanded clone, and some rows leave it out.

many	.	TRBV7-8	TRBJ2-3	CASSLVLQTGGTDTQYF	TGTGCCAGCAGCTTAGTTCTACAGACTGGAGGTACAGATACGCAGTATTTT
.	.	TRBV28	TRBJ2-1	CASSLGGVIGEQFF	TGTGCCAGCAGTTTGGGGGGAGTTATTGGTGAGCAGTTCTTC
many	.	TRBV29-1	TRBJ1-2	CSARRGGGNGYTF	TGCAGCGCGAGAAGGGGTGGTGGCAATGGCTACACCTTC
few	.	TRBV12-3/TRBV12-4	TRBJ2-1	CASSLMGTPNEQFF	TGTGCCAGCAGTTTGATGGGTACTCCAAATGAGCAGTTCTTC
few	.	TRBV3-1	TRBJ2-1	CASSHIARTYEQFF	TGTGCCAGCAGCCACATAGCCCGAACGTATGAGCAGTTCTTC
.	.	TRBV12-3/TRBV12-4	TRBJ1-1	CASSWDLTGTEAFF	TGTGCCAGCAGTTGGGACTTAACGGGAACTGAAGCTTTCTTT
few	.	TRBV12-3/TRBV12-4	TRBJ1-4	CASSFLQGVNEKLFF	TGTGCCAGCAGTTTCTTACAGGGCGTTAATGAAAAACTGTTTTTT
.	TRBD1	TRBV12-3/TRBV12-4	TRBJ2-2	CASRLRQGAVSGELFF	TGTGCCAGCAGGCTAAGACAGGGGGCGGTTTCCGGGGAGCTGTTTTTT
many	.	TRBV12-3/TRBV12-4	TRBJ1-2	CASSFYQGQGYGYTF	TGTGCCAGCAGTTTTTACCAGGGACAAGGCTATGGCTACACCTTC
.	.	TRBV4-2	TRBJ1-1	CASSLFGEWNTEAFF	TGTGCCAGCAGCCTCTTCGGGGAATGGAACACTGAAGCTTTCTTT
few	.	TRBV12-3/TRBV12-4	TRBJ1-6	CASSIDSSSYNSPLHF	TGTGCCAGCAGTATCGACAGTAGCTCCTATAATTCACCCCTCCACTTT
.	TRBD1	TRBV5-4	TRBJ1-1	CATRGGGLNTEAFF	TGTGCCACCAGGGGGGGCGGCCTGAACACTGAAGCTTTCTTT
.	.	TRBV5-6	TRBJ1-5	CASSPQGNQPQHF	TGTGCCAGCAGCCCCCAGGGAAATCAGCCCCAGCATTTT
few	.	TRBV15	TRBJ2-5	CATEAGGGETQYF	TGTGCCACCGAGGCAGGGGGGGGAGAGACCCAGTACTTC
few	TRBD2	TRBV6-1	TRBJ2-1	CASSSLSGGLKINEQFF	TGTGCCAGCAGTAGTCTTTCTGGGGGACTAAAGATCAATGAGCAGTTCTTC
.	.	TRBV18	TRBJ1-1	CASSPPSRGDAEAFF	TGTGCCAGCTCACCACCGTCGAGAGGGGACGCTGAAGCTTTCTTT
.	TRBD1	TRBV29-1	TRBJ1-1	CSARTGPNTEAFF	TGCAGCGCCAGGACAGGGCCGAACACTGAAGCTTTCTTT
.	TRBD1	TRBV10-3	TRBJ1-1	CAISERRDRITEAFF	TGTGCCATCAGTGAAAGGAGGGACAGGATCACTGAAGCTTTCTTT
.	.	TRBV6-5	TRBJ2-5	CASSYSGRQETQYF	TGTGCCAGCAGTTACTCAGGCAGGCAAGAGACCCAGTACTTC
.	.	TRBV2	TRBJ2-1	CASSETSYNEQFF	TGTGCCAGCAGTGAAACTTCCTACAATGAGCAGTTCTTC
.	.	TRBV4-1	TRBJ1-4	CASSQEARQRNEKLFF	TGCGCCAGCAGCCAAGAGGCACGACAGCGGAATGAAAAACTGTTTTTT
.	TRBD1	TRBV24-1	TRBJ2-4	CATSPGGAKNIQYF	TGTGCCACCAGTCCAGGGGGAGCCAAAAACATTCAGTACTTC
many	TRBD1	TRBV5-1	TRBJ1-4	CASSLWGQRNEKLFF	TGCGCCAGCAGCTTGTGGGGACAGAGGAATGAAAAACTGTTTTTT
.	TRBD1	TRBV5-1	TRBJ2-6	CASNEGQGWVSGANVLTF	TGCGCCAGCAACGAGGGACAGGGCTGGGTCTCTGGGGCCAACGTCCTGACTTTC
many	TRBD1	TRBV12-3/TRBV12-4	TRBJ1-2	CASSFGGTGGYTF	TGTGCCAGCAGTTTTGGCGGGACAGGTGGCTACACCTTC
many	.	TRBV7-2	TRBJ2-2	CASSPQSSGAGTGELFF	TGTGCCAGCAGCCCTCAAAGTAGTGGGGCGGGCACCGGGGAGCTGTTTTTT
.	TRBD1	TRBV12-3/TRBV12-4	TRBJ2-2	CASSQGTANTGELFF	TGTGCCAGCAGTCAAGGGACAGCGAACACCGGGGAGCTGTTTTTT
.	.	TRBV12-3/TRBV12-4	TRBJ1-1	CAICLGRGMNTEAFF	TGTGCCATCTGTTTGGGCAGGGGTATGAACACTGAAGCTTTCTTT
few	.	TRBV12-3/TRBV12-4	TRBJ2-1	CASSFPGKSYNEQFF	TGTGCCAGCAGTTTTCCAGGGAAGTCCTACAATGAGCAGTTCTTC
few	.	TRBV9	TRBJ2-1	CASSVGGSSSYNEQFF	TGTGCCAGCAGCGTAGGGGGCTCGAGCTCCTACAATGAGCAGTTCTTC
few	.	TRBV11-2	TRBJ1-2	CASSLDQWGFKGYTF	TGTGCCAGCAGCTTAGATCAATGGGGATTCAAGGGCTACACCTTC
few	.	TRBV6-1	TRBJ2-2	CASSLQGWGNTGELFF	TGTGCCAGCAGTCTCCAGGGGTGGGGTAACACCGGGGAGCTGTTTTTT
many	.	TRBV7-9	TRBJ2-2	CASSPVRTGELFF	TGTGCCAGCAGCCCCGTGAGAACCGGGGAGCTGTTTTTT
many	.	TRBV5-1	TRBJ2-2	CASSLDPYTGELFF	TGCGCCAGCAGCTTGGATCCGTACACCGGGGAGCTGTTTTTT
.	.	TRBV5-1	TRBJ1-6	CASSVNRDNSPLHF	TGCGCCAGCAGCGTTAACAGAGATAATTCACCCCTCCACTTT
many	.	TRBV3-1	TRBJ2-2	CASSPGVPAGELFF	TGTGCCAGCAGCCCCGGGGTCCCAGCCGGGGAGCTGTTTTTT
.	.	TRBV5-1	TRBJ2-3	CASSSGSRGDTQYF	TGCGCCAGCAGCTCGGGGTCTAGGGGTGATACGCAGTATTTT
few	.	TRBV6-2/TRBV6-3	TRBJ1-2	CASSDDGDYGYTF	TGTGCCAGCAGTGACGACGGGGACTATGGCTACACCTTC
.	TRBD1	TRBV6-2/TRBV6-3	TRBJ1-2	CASSLRDRGSYGYTF	TGTGCCAGCAGCCTCCGGGACAGGGGCTCATATGGCTACACCTTC
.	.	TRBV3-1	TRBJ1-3	CASSQGSDSGNTIYF	TGTGCCAGCAGCCAAGGCTCCGACTCTGGAAACACCATATATTTT
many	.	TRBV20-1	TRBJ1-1	CSASDTGPMDTEAFF	TGCAGTGCTAGTGATACGGGACCTATGGACACTGAAGCTTTCTTT
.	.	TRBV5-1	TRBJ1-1	CASREGGGDTEAFF	TGCGCCAGCAGAGAAGGAGGCGGGGACACTGAAGCTTTCTTT
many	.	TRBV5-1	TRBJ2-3	CASSLEGISTDTQYF	TGCGCCAGCAGCTTGGAAGGGATAAGCACAGATACGCAGTATTTT
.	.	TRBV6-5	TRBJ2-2	CASSYRGGGRSGELFF	TGTGCCAGCAGTTACAGGGGTGGGGGCAGGTCCGGGGAGCTGTTTTTT
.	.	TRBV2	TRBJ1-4	CASSETGNHEKLFF	TGTGCCAGCAGTGAAACGGGGAATCATGAAAAACTGTTTTTT
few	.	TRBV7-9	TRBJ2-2	CASSPHNGGANTGELFF	TGTGCCAGCAGCCCCCACAACGGGGGCGCGAACACCGGGGAGCTGTTTTTT
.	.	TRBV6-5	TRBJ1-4	CASSTIGATNEKLFF	TGTGCCAGCAGTACTATCGGGGCAACTAATGAAAAACTGTTTTTT
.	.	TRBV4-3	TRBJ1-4	CASSQDWQLKVEKLFF	TGCGCCAGCAGCCAAGATTGGCAGCTAAAGGTTGAAAAACTGTTTTTT
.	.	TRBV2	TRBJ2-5	CASSGSVPGETQYF	TGTGCCAGCAGTGGTAGCGTCCCGGGGGAGACCCAGTACTTC
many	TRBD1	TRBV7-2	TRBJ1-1	CASIIRGGQGGKAFF	TGTGCCAGCATCATACGGGGAGGACAGGGCGGAAAAGCTTTCTTT
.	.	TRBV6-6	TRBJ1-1	CASSQGQTSEAFF	TGTGCCAGCAGCCAAGGACAGACTTCTGAAGCTTTCTTT
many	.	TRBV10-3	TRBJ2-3	CAIKGGPDTQYF	TGTGCCATCAAAGGTGGCCCAGATACGCAGTATTTT
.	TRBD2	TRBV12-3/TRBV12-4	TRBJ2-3	CASSTRTSGSTDTQYF	TGTGCCAGCAGTACCCGGACTAGCGGTTCCACAGATACGCAGTATTTT
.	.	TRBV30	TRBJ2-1	CACFPGTRYNEQFF	TGTGCCTGCTTCCCCGGGACACGCTACAATGAGCAGTTCTTC
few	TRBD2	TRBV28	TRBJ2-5	CASSPLSQLAVEETQYF	TGTGCCAGCAGTCCCCTATCTCAACTAGCGGTCGAAGAGACCCAGTACTTC